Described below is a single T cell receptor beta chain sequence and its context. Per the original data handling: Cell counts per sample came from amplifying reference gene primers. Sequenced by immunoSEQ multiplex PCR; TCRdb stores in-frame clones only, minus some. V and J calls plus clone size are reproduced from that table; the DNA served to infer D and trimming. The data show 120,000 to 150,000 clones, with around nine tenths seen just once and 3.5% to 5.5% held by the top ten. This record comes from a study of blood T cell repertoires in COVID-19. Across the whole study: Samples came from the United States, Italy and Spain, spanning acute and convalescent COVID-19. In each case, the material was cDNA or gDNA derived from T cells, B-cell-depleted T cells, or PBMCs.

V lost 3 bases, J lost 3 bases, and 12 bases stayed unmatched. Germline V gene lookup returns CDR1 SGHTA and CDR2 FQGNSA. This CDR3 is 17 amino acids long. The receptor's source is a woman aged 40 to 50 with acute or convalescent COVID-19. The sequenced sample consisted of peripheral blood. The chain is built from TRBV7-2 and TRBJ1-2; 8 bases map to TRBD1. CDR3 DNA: TGTGCCAGCAGCTTTGAACTTGGACAGGGCCTTTACTATGGCTACACCTTC. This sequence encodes CASSFELGQGLYYGYTF.